These T cell receptor beta chains were read from a single sample in a study of vaccination and CD4 T cells after COVID-19. For these TCRs, the target antigens are not known. TCRdb re-derived calls from the PCR reads in MiXCR, one entry per CDR3 protein. The data show 15,000 to 20,000 distinct CDR3 sequences, with roughly two fifths seen just once and 9.5% to 15% held by the top ten. The sequenced sample consisted of CD4+ T cells from blood, cultured in vitro. Receptors originate from a human donor who had recovered from COVID-19. Each CDR3 is given with its conserved first and last residue. D genes are given only for firm matches. Size is omitted from some rows. Given values are once, few, many or a class for expanded clones.

J: TRBJ2-2
V: TRBV27
size: NA
D: NA
length: 12
CDR3: CASSRSGGELFF
DNA: TGTGCCAGCAGTCGGTCGGGAGGGGAGCTGTTTTTT

J: TRBJ2-5
V: TRBV4-2
size: NA
D: TRBD2
length: 17
CDR3: CASSQDPLAGGAQTQYF
DNA: TGTGCCAGCAGCCAAGACCCACTAGCGGGAGGGGCGCAGACCCAGTACTTC

J: TRBJ2-1
V: TRBV7-8
size: few
D: NA
length: 17
CDR3: CASSPSHNSRIYNEQFF
DNA: TGTGCCAGCAGCCCTAGCCACAATAGTCGTATCTACAATGAGCAGTTCTTC

J: TRBJ2-7
V: TRBV28
size: NA
D: TRBD2
length: 15
CDR3: CASRGLAVPADEQYF
DNA: TGTGCCAGCAGGGGACTAGCGGTGCCAGCCGACGAGCAGTACTTC

J: TRBJ2-5
V: TRBV5-5
size: NA
D: NA
length: 15
CDR3: CASSQDPGRGETQYF
DNA: TGCGCCAGCAGCCAAGATCCGGGGAGGGGGGAGACCCAGTACTTC

J: TRBJ1-1
V: TRBV4-1
size: NA
D: NA
length: 16
CDR3: CASSQVFDRRNTEAFF
DNA: TGCGCCAGCAGCCAAGTTTTCGACCGTCGGAACACTGAAGCTTTCTTT

J: TRBJ2-1
V: TRBV27
size: NA
D: TRBD2
length: 21
CDR3: CASSLAPGLAGSFSSRNEQFF
DNA: TGTGCCAGCAGTTTAGCCCCGGGACTAGCGGGATCGTTCAGCTCTCGGAATGAGCAGTTCTTC

J: TRBJ1-2
V: TRBV2
size: NA
D: NA
length: 14
CDR3: CASREDLSSRGYTF
DNA: TGTGCCAGCAGAGAGGACCTCTCATCGAGGGGCTACACCTTC

J: TRBJ2-3
V: TRBV6-1
size: NA
D: NA
length: 13
CDR3: CASSEMGSSTQYF
DNA: TGTGCCAGCAGTGAAATGGGGAGCTCCACGCAGTATTTT

J: TRBJ2-7
V: TRBV10-1
size: NA
D: TRBD1
length: 14
CDR3: CASGQGPSRYEQYF
DNA: TGCGCCAGCGGACAGGGCCCCTCTCGCTACGAGCAGTACTTC

J: TRBJ2-7
V: TRBV5-4
size: NA
D: NA
length: 16
CDR3: CASSAGGRGISYEQYF
DNA: TGTGCCAGCAGCGCCGGAGGTAGGGGAATCTCCTACGAGCAGTACTTC

J: TRBJ2-6
V: TRBV19
size: few
D: TRBD1
length: 18
CDR3: CASRDRGTDSSGANVLTF
DNA: TGTGCCAGCCGGGACAGGGGGACCGACAGTTCTGGGGCCAACGTCCTGACTTTC

J: TRBJ2-2
V: TRBV5-1
size: NA
D: NA
length: 14
CDR3: CASSLGELTGELFF
DNA: TGCGCCAGCTCCTTAGGGGAACTCACCGGGGAGCTGTTTTTT

J: TRBJ1-6
V: TRBV6-1
size: few
D: TRBD1
length: 15
CDR3: CASRPPGQANSPLHF
DNA: TGTGCCAGCAGACCCCCGGGACAGGCAAATTCACCCCTCCACTTT

J: TRBJ1-2
V: TRBV28
size: NA
D: NA
length: 15
CDR3: CASHPTSAPGRGYTF
DNA: TGTGCCAGCCACCCCACCTCGGCCCCCGGGAGAGGCTACACCTTC

J: TRBJ1-4
V: TRBV6-1
size: NA
D: NA
length: 14
CDR3: CASTRQSTNEKLFF
DNA: TGTGCCAGCACTAGACAGTCAACTAATGAAAAACTGTTTTTT

J: TRBJ2-2
V: TRBV28
size: few
D: NA
length: 17
CDR3: CASSLYRLAPNTGELFF
DNA: TGTGCCAGCAGTTTATACCGCCTAGCGCCGAACACCGGGGAGCTGTTTTTT

J: TRBJ2-1
V: TRBV20-1
size: few
D: TRBD2
length: 17
CDR3: CSARANGGSGINNEQFF
DNA: TGCAGTGCTAGAGCTAATGGTGGTAGCGGGATAAACAATGAGCAGTTCTTC

J: TRBJ2-7
V: TRBV7-2
size: NA
D: NA
length: 14
CDR3: CASSLGPWAYEQYF
DNA: TGTGCCAGCAGCTTGGGCCCGTGGGCCTACGAGCAGTACTTC

J: TRBJ1-5
V: TRBV24-1
size: few
D: NA
length: 14
CDR3: CATSDSGPNQPQHF
DNA: TGTGCCACCAGTGACTCTGGACCCAATCAGCCCCAGCATTTT

J: TRBJ2-7
V: TRBV4-1
size: NA
D: TRBD2
length: 18
CDR3: CASSQVFLTSGSVYEQYF
DNA: TGCGCCAGCAGCCAAGTTTTCTTGACTAGCGGGAGCGTCTACGAGCAGTACTTC

J: TRBJ2-1
V: TRBV7-3
size: NA
D: TRBD2
length: 15
CDR3: CASSLGLAGGLEQFF
DNA: TGTGCCAGCAGCTTAGGACTAGCGGGAGGACTTGAGCAGTTCTTC

J: TRBJ1-2
V: TRBV7-9
size: few
D: NA
length: 14
CDR3: CASSLAEGGSGYTF
DNA: TGTGCCAGCAGCTTAGCTGAGGGAGGATCTGGCTACACCTTC

J: TRBJ2-3
V: TRBV2
size: NA
D: NA
length: 13
CDR3: CASTRGWSDTQYF
DNA: TGTGCCAGCACGAGAGGATGGTCAGATACGCAGTATTTT

J: TRBJ1-5
V: TRBV20-1
size: few
D: NA
length: 14
CDR3: CSASGTSMAQPQHF
DNA: TGCAGTGCTAGTGGGACCTCGATGGCACAGCCCCAGCATTTT

J: TRBJ1-5
V: TRBV20-1
size: medium-sized
D: TRBD1
length: 15
CDR3: CSASNPHRGHQPQHF
DNA: TGCAGTGCTAGTAATCCTCACAGGGGCCATCAGCCCCAGCATTTT

J: TRBJ2-7
V: TRBV19
size: NA
D: TRBD1
length: 17
CDR3: CASSMNPASGGRDEQYF
DNA: TGTGCCAGTAGTATGAACCCGGCCTCAGGGGGAAGAGACGAGCAGTACTTC

J: TRBJ1-2
V: TRBV27
size: NA
D: NA
length: 12
CDR3: CASNNSNYGYTF
DNA: TGTGCCAGCAACAATTCCAACTATGGCTACACCTTC

J: TRBJ2-3
V: TRBV7-6
size: few
D: NA
length: 16
CDR3: CASSLFQGISADTQYF
DNA: TGTGCCAGCAGCTTATTTCAGGGGATTTCGGCAGATACGCAGTATTTT

J: TRBJ2-5
V: TRBV25-1
size: few
D: NA
length: 15
CDR3: CASSPRGAGQETQYF
DNA: TGTGCCAGCAGCCCCCGGGGGGCTGGGCAAGAGACCCAGTACTTC

J: TRBJ2-3
V: TRBV10-1
size: NA
D: NA
length: 15
CDR3: CASSTPGEGTDTQYF
DNA: TGCGCCAGCTCAACCCCAGGGGAGGGAACAGATACGCAGTATTTT

J: TRBJ2-1
V: TRBV20-1
size: few
D: NA
length: 15
CDR3: CSAREIGGPHNEQFF
DNA: TGCAGTGCTAGAGAGATCGGGGGGCCTCACAATGAGCAGTTCTTC

J: TRBJ1-2
V: TRBV28
size: few
D: NA
length: 16
CDR3: CASSSQAPGHNYGYTF
DNA: TGTGCCAGCAGTTCCCAAGCCCCGGGACACAACTATGGCTACACCTTC

J: TRBJ2-5
V: TRBV19
size: NA
D: TRBD2
length: 14
CDR3: CASTLRGGRETQYF
DNA: TGTGCCAGTACCCTACGCGGGGGAAGAGAGACCCAGTACTTC

J: TRBJ2-7
V: TRBV6-1
size: few
D: TRBD2
length: 15
CDR3: CASSDPGLAAYEQYF
DNA: TGTGCCAGCAGTGACCCGGGACTAGCGGCCTACGAGCAGTACTTC

J: TRBJ2-5
V: TRBV20-1
size: NA
D: TRBD2
length: 15
CDR3: CSARDSGRAPETQYF
DNA: TGCAGTGCTAGAGACAGCGGGAGGGCCCCAGAGACCCAGTACTTC

J: TRBJ1-2
V: TRBV10-3
size: few
D: NA
length: 13
CDR3: CAISENGNYGYTF
DNA: TGTGCCATCAGTGAGAACGGAAACTATGGCTACACCTTC

J: TRBJ2-3
V: TRBV6-4
size: medium-sized
D: TRBD2
length: 14
CDR3: CASSEGSGSDTQYF
DNA: TGTGCCAGCAGTGAAGGTAGCGGGTCGGATACGCAGTATTTT

J: TRBJ1-4
V: TRBV5-1
size: once
D: TRBD1
length: 17
CDR3: CASSTSPGGMRGEKLFF
DNA: TGCGCCAGCAGCACCTCTCCAGGGGGCATGAGAGGTGAAAAACTGTTTTTT

J: TRBJ1-2
V: TRBV19
size: few
D: TRBD1
length: 13
CDR3: CASSPTGGDGYTF
DNA: TGTGCCAGTAGTCCAACAGGGGGCGACGGCTACACCTTC

J: TRBJ2-2
V: TRBV7-3
size: NA
D: NA
length: 16
CDR3: CASSLRTGHRTGELFF
DNA: TGTGCCAGCAGCTTAAGAACAGGCCATCGGACCGGGGAGCTGTTTTTT

J: TRBJ2-1
V: TRBV5-6
size: NA
D: NA
length: 16
CDR3: CASSLIGLRSYNEQFF
DNA: TGTGCCAGCAGCCTAATCGGACTTCGCTCCTACAATGAGCAGTTCTTC

J: TRBJ2-7
V: TRBV29-1
size: NA
D: NA
length: 12
CDR3: CSVVGTHYEQYF
DNA: TGCAGCGTTGTGGGGACGCACTACGAGCAGTACTTC

J: TRBJ2-1
V: TRBV7-9
size: few
D: NA
length: 16
CDR3: CASSLGVPLTEDEQFF
DNA: TGTGCCAGCAGCTTAGGCGTCCCGCTGACCGAGGATGAGCAGTTCTTC

J: TRBJ2-7
V: TRBV2
size: few
D: NA
length: 12
CDR3: CASRPRAREQYF
DNA: TGTGCCAGCAGACCCAGGGCCCGCGAGCAGTACTTC

J: TRBJ2-3
V: TRBV11-2
size: NA
D: NA
length: 14
CDR3: CASAGGMGTDTQYF
DNA: TGTGCCAGCGCGGGCGGAATGGGCACAGATACGCAGTATTTT